The T cell receptor beta chain described here comes from a study of cytomegalovirus exposure and HLA in healthy donors. At the level of the study: The Caucasian-associated ancestry cluster held roughly 78% of 398 genotyped donors. Findings and caveats of the study: What a later analysis reportedly showed was that an Asian-associated ancestry cluster had fewer N-insertions than the roughly 700-donor mean. In a later analysis, across HLA loci, associated TCR counts were highest for DRB1, lowest for HLA-C. Indistinguishable V segments such as TRBV6-2 and TRBV6-3 were excluded.

Germline loops: CDR1 MNHEY, CDR2 SMNVEV (reference sequence). V shed 3 bases and J shed 5 bases, with 10 bases lying between them. This CDR3 has 13 amino acids. PCR amplification relied on 60 Vbeta primers (plus 13 Jbeta primers). Using immunoSEQ multiplex PCR, the repertoire was profiled, and TCRdb retains in-frame clones only, with some absent. The repertoire has under 100,000 clones, 81% of them found once; the top ten carry approximately 4%. As to this clone: Its antigen is undetermined.

The chain employs TRBV27 and TRBJ1-1, with D maybe TRBD1 (5 bases). This clonotype originated in a woman in her 70s in good health and CMV-seropositive. Sequenced: PBMCs. The CDR3: CASSFSGGTEAFF. CDR3 bases: TGTGCCAGCAGTTTCTCGGGGGGGACTGAAGCTTTCTTT.